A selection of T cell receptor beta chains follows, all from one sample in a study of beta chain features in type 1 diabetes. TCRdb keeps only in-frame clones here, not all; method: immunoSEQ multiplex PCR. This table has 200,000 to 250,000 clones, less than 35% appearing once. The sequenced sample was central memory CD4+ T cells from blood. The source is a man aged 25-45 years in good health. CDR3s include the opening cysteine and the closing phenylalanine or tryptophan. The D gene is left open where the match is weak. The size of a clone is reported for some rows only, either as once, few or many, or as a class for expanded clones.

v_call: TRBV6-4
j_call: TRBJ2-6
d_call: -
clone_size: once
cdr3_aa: CASSADSSGANVLTF
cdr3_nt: TGTGCCAGCAGTGCGGACAGCTCTGGGGCCAACGTCCTGACTTTC

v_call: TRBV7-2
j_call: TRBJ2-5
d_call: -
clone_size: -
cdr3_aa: CASSLVGGAETQYF
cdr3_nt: TGTGCCAGCAGCTTAGTGGGGGGGGCTGAGACCCAGTACTTC

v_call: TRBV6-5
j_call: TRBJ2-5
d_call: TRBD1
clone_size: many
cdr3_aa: CASSYSGTGTGETQYF
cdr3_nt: TGTGCCAGCAGTTACTCCGGGACAGGGACAGGGGAGACCCAGTACTTC

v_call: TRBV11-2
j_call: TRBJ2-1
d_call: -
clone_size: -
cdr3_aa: CASSLDRGDEQFF
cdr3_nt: TGTGCCAGCAGCTTAGATCGAGGGGATGAGCAGTTCTTC

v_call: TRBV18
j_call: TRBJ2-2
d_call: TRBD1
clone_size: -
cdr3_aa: CASSPGQVNTGELFF
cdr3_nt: TGTGCCAGCTCACCAGGACAGGTTAACACCGGGGAGCTGTTTTTT

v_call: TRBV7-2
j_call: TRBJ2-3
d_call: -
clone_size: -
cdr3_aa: CASSLGGVAQYF
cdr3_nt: TGTGCCAGCAGCTTAGGAGGGGTGGCGCAGTATTTT

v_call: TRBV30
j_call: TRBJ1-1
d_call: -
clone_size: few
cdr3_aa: CAWLTELNTEAFF
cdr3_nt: TGTGCCTGGCTAACAGAGCTGAACACTGAAGCTTTCTTT

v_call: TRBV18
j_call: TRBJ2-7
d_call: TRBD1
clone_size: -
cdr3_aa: CASRSGQVNEQYF
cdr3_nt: TGTGCCAGCCGCTCGGGACAGGTGAACGAGCAGTACTTC

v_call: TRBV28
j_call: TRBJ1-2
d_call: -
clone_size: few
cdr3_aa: CASSLANLETSHGYTF
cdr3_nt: TGTGCCAGCAGCCTTGCAAATTTGGAGACCTCACATGGCTACACCTTC

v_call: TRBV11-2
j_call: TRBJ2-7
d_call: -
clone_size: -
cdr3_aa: CASSRDWTYEQYF
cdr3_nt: TGTGCCAGCAGCCGCGACTGGACCTACGAGCAGTACTTC

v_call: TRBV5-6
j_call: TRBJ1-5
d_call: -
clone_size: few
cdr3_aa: CASSLGVWTQPQHF
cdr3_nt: TGTGCCAGCAGCTTGGGAGTGTGGACGCAGCCCCAGCATTTT

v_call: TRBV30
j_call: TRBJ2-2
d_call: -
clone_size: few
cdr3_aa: CAWRRTNTGELFF
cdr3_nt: TGTGCCTGGAGACGGACGAACACCGGGGAGCTGTTTTTT

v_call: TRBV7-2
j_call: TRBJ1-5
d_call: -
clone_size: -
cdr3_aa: CASSLLGGGRQPQHF
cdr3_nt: TGTGCCAGCAGCTTACTAGGTGGTGGCAGACAGCCCCAGCATTTT

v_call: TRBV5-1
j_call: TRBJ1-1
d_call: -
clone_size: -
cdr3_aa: CASSSGTDSNTEAFF
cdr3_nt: TGCGCCAGCAGCTCGGGGACCGACAGTAACACTGAAGCTTTCTTT

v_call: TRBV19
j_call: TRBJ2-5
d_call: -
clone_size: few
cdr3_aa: CASSSAARETQYF
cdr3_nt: TGTGCCAGTAGTTCCGCCGCTAGAGAGACCCAGTACTTC

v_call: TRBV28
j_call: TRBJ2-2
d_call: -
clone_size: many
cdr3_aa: CASTPSGRGNTGELFF
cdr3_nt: TGTGCCAGCACCCCGAGTGGGAGAGGGAACACCGGGGAGCTGTTTTTT

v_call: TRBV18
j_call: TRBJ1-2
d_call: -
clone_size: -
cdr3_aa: CASSPLGGYYGYTF
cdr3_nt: TGTGCCAGCTCACCACTTGGCGGCTACTATGGCTACACCTTC

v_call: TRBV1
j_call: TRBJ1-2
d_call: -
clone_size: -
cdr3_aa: CTSSQDQGGLHYGYTF
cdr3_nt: TGCACCAGCAGCCAAGATCAGGGGGGATTACACTATGGCTACACCTTC

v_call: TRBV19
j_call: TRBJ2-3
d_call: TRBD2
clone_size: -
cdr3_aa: CASSIGLAGHTDTQYF
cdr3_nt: TGTGCCAGTAGTATAGGGCTAGCGGGACACACAGATACGCAGTATTTT

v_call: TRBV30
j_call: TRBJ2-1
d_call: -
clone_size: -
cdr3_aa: CAWSGSSYNEQFF
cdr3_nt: TGTGCCTGGAGTGGAAGCTCCTACAATGAGCAGTTCTTC

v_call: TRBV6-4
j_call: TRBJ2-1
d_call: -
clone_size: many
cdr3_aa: CASSVTTRSNEQFF
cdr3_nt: TGTGCCAGCAGTGTAACGACTAGGTCCAATGAGCAGTTCTTC

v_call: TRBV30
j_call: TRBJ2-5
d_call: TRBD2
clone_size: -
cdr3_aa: CACPGLAGGETQYF
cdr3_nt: TGTGCCTGCCCCGGACTAGCGGGGGGCGAGACCCAGTACTTC

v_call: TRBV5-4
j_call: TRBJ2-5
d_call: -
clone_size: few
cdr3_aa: CASSLALEQETQYF
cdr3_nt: TGTGCCAGCAGCTTGGCCCTAGAACAAGAGACCCAGTACTTC

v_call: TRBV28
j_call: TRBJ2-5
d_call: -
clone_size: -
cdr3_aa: CASRQETQYF
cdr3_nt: TGTGCCAGCAGACAAGAGACCCAGTACTTC

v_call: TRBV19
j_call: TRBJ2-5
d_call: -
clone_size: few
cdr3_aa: CASSIRVEETQYF
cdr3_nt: TGTGCCAGTAGTATACGAGTAGAAGAGACCCAGTACTTC

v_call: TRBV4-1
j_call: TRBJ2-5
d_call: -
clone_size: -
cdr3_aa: CASSQTGAQQETQYF
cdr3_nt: TGCGCCAGCAGCCAGACGGGGGCGCAACAAGAGACCCAGTACTTC

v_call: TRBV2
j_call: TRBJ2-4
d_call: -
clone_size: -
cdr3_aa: CASSTSIGGRGAKNIQYF
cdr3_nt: TGTGCCAGCAGTACCTCGATAGGGGGGCGCGGTGCCAAAAACATTCAGTACTTC

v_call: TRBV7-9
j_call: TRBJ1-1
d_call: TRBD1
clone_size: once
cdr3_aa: CASMLPGQEAFF
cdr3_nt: TGTGCCAGCATGCTCCCGGGACAGGAAGCTTTCTTT

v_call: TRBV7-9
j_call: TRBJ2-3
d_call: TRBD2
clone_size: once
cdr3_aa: CASSPQAGGPTDTQYF
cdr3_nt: TGTGCCAGCAGCCCGCAGGCGGGAGGTCCCACAGATACGCAGTATTTT

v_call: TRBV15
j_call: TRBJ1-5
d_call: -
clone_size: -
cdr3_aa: CATSRDRQAYSNQPQHF
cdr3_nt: TGTGCCACCAGCAGAGATCGCCAGGCCTATAGCAATCAGCCCCAGCATTTT

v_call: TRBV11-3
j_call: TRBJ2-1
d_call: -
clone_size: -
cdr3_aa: CASSLHSSSYNEQFF
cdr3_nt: TGTGCCAGCAGCTTACACAGCAGCTCCTACAATGAGCAGTTCTTC

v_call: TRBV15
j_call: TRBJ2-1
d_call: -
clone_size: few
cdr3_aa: CATSRGRALDNEQFF
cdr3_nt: TGTGCCACCAGCAGAGGGAGGGCCTTAGACAATGAGCAGTTCTTC

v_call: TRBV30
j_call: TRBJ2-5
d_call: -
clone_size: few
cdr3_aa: CAWSVLGKGKETQYF
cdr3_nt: TGTGCCTGGAGTGTATTGGGGAAAGGGAAAGAGACCCAGTACTTC

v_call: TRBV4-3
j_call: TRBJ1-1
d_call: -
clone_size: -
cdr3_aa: CASSLSPRNTEAFF
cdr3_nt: TGCGCCAGCAGCCTGTCCCCCAGGAACACTGAAGCTTTCTTT

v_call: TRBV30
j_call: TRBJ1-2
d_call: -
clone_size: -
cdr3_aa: CAWSATNYGYTF
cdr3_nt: TGTGCCTGGAGTGCGACTAACTATGGCTACACCTTC

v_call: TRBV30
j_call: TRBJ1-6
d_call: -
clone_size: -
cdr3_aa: CAWSIGVGDGSPLHF
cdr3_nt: TGTGCCTGGAGTATCGGGGTCGGTGATGGGTCACCCCTCCACTTT

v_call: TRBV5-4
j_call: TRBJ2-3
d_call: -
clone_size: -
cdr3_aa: CASSQYRDTQYF
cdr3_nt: TGTGCCAGCAGTCAGTACCGGGATACGCAGTATTTT

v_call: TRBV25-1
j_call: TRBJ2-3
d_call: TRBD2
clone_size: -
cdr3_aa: CASSEGGAGARDTQYF
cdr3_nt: TGTGCCAGCAGTGAGGGGGGAGCGGGAGCTCGAGATACGCAGTATTTT

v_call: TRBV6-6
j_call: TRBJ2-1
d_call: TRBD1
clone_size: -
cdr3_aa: CASSQGQVNEQFF
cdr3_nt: TGTGCCAGCAGCCAGGGACAGGTCAATGAGCAGTTCTTC